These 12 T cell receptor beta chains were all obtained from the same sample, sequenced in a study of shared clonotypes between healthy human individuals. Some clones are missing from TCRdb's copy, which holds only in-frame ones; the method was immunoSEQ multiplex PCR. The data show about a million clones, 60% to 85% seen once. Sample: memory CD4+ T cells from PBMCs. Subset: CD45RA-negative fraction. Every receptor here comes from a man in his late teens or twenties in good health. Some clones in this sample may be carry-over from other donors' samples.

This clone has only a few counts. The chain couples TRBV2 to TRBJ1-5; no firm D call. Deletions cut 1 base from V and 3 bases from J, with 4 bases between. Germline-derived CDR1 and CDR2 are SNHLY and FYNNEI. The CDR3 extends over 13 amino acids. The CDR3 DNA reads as TGTGCCAGCAGTGAAGGGCACAATCAGCCCCAGCATTTT. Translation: CASSEGHNQPQHF. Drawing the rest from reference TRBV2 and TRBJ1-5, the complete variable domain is EPEVTQTPSHQVTQMGQEVILRCVPISNHLYFYWYRQILGQKVEFLVSFYNNEISEKSEIFDDQFSVERPDGSNFTLKIRSTKLEDSAMYFCASSEGHNQPQHFGDGTRLSIL.

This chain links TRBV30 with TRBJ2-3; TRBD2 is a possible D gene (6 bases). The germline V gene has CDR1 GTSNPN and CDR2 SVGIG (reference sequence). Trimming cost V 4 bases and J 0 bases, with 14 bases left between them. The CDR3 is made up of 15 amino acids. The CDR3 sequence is CAWKGLATSTDTQYF. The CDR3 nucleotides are TGTGCCTGGAAGGGTCTAGCGACTAGCACAGATACGCAGTATTTT. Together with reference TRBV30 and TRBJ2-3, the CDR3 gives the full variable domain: SQTIHQWPATLVQPVGSPLSLECTVEGTSNPNLYWYRQAAGRGLQLLFYSVGIGQISSEVPQNLSASRPQDRQFILSSKKLLLSDSGFYLCAWKGLATSTDTQYFGPGTRLTVL.

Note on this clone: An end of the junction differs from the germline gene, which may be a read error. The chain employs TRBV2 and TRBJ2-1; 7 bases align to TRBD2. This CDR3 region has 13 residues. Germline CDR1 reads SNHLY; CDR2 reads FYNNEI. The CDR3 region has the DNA TGTGCCAGCAGTGATAAAGGGAGGGGTAATAGGGTCTTC. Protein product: CASSDKGRGNRVF.

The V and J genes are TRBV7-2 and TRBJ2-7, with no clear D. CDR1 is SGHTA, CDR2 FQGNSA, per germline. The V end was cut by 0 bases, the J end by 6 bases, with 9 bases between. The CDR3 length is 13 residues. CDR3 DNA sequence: TGTGCCAGCAGCTTAGCTAGCCATTTCGAGCAGTACTTC. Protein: CASSLASHFEQYF.

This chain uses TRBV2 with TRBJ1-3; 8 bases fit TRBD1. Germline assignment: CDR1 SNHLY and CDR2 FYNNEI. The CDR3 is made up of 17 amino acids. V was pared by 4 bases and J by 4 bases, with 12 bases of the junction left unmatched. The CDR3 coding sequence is TGTGCCAGCAGTGGACCCGGGACAGGATTCTCCGGAAACACCATATATTTT. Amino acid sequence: CASSGPGTGFSGNTIYF.

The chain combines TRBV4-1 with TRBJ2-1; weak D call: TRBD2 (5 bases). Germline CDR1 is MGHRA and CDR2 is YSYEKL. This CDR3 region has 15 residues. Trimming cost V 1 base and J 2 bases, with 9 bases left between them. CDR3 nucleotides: TGCGCCAGCAGCCAAGGTGCGGGCCCCTACAATGAGCAGTTCTTC. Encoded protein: CASSQGAGPYNEQFF.

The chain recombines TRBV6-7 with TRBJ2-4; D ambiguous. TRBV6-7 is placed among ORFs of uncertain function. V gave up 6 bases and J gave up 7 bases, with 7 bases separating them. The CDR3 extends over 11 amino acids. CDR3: CASSHRNIQYF. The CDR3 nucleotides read TGTGCCAGCAGCCACCGCAACATTCAGTACTTC.

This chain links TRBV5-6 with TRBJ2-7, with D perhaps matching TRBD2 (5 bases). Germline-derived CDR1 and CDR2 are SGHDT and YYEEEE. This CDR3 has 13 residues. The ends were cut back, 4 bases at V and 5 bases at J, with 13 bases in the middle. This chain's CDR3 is CASSRAGVNEQYF. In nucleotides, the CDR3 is TGTGCCAGCAGCCGCGCCGGGGTAAACGAGCAGTACTTC.

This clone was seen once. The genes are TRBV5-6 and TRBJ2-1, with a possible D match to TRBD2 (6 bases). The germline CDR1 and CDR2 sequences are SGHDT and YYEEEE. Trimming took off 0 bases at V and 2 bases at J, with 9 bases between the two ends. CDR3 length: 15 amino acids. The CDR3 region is CASSLGDWAYNEQFF. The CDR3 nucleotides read TGTGCCAGCAGCTTGGGGGACTGGGCCTACAATGAGCAGTTCTTC.

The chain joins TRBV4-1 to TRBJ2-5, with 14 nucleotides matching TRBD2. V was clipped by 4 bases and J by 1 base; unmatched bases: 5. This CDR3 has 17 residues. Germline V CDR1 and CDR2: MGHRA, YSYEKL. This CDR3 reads CASSPGLAGEGQETQYF. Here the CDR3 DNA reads TGCGCCAGCAGCCCGGGACTAGCGGGAGAGGGCCAAGAGACCCAGTACTTC.

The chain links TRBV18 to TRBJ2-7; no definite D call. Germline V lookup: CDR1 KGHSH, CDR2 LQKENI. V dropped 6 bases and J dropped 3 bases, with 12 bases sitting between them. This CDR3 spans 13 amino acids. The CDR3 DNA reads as TGTGCCAGCTCCCCAGACATGTACTACGAGCAGTACTTC. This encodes CASSPDMYYEQYF.

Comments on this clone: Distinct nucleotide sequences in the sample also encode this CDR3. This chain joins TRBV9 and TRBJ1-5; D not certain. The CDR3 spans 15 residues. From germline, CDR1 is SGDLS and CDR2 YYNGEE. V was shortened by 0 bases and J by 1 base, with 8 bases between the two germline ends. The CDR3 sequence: CASSVGSGSNQPQHF. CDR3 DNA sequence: TGTGCCAGCAGCGTAGGGTCGGGGAGCAATCAGCCCCAGCATTTT.